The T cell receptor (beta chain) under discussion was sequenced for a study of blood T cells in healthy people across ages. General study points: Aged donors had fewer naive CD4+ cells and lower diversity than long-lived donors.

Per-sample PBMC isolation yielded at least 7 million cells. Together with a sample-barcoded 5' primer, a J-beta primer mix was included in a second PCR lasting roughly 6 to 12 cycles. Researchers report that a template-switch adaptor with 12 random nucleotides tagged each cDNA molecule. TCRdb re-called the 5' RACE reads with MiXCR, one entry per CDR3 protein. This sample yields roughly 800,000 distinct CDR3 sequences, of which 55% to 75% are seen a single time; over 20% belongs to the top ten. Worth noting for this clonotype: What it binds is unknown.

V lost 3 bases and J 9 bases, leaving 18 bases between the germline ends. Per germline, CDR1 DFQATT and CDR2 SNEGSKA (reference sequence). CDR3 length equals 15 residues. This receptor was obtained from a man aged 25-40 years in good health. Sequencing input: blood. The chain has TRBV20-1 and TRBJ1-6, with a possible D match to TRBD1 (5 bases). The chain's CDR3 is CSARQTQGTTSPLHF. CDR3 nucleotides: TGCAGTGCTAGGCAGACCCAAGGGACGACTTCACCCCTCCACTTT.